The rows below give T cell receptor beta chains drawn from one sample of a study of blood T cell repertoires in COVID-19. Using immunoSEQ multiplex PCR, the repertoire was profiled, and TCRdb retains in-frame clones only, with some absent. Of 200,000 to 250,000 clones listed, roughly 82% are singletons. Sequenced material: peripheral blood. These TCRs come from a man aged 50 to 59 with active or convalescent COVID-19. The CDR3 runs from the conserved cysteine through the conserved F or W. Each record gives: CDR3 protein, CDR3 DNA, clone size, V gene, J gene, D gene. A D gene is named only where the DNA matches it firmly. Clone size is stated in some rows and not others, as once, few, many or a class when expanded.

CASSFGTSGRVRYF	TGTGCCAGCAGCTTCGGGACTAGCGGGAGGGTCCGGTACTTC	few	TRBV7-9	TRBJ2-7	TRBD2
CASSLAVGRWQPQHF	TGTGCCAGCAGCTTAGCCGTGGGCAGGTGGCAGCCCCAGCATTTT	-	TRBV7-8	TRBJ1-5	-
CASRGQGANYGYTF	TGTGCCAGCAGGGGACAGGGAGCTAACTATGGCTACACCTTC	few	TRBV7-9	TRBJ1-2	TRBD1
CASSLGGASGRGSYEQYF	TGTGCCAGCAGCTTGGGAGGGGCTAGCGGGAGAGGTAGTTACGAGCAGTACTTC	-	TRBV5-4	TRBJ2-7	TRBD2
CASSPAGRYEQYF	TGTGCCAGCAGCCCCGCTGGGAGGTACGAGCAGTACTTC	-	TRBV13	TRBJ2-7	-
CASSSDRLYGYTF	TGTGCCAGCAGTTCTGACAGACTCTATGGCTACACCTTC	-	TRBV6-2/TRBV6-3	TRBJ1-2	-
CASNTGAGYNSPLHF	TGTGCCAGCAACACAGGGGCAGGGTATAATTCACCCCTCCACTTT	-	TRBV2	TRBJ1-6	TRBD1
CASNDRVWGYTF	TGTGCCAGCAACGACAGGGTTTGGGGCTACACCTTC	-	TRBV6-5	TRBJ1-2	TRBD1
CASTPGGGIGTGELFF	TGTGCCAGCACCCCGGGGGGGGGAATTGGCACCGGGGAGCTGTTTTTT	once	TRBV9	TRBJ2-2	TRBD2
CASSLTGFPYGYTF	TGTGCCAGCAGCTTGACAGGGTTTCCGTATGGCTACACCTTC	-	TRBV7-8	TRBJ1-2	TRBD1
CASSSGLADNEQFF	TGTGCCAGCAGCTCTGGATTGGCGGACAATGAGCAGTTCTTC	-	TRBV27	TRBJ2-1	-
CASSSLEAGGAKTQYF	TGTGCCAGCAGCTCCTTGGAGGCAGGGGGCGCAAAGACCCAGTACTTC	-	TRBV7-9	TRBJ2-5	TRBD1
CASTPGPGAMANYGYTF	TGTGCCAGCACCCCGGGGCCAGGGGCAATGGCTAACTATGGCTACACCTTC	-	TRBV5-4	TRBJ1-2	-
CASVQGGTNEKLFF	TGTGCCAGCGTGCAGGGGGGAACTAATGAAAAACTGTTTTTT	-	TRBV7-9	TRBJ1-4	TRBD1
CASSPGLVNTEAFF	TGTGCCAGCTCACCGGGACTCGTGAACACTGAAGCTTTCTTT	-	TRBV18	TRBJ1-1	-
CASSQDGLDEKLFF	TGCGCCAGCAGCCAAGATGGGCTGGATGAAAAACTGTTTTTT	once	TRBV4-3	TRBJ1-4	-
CASSFTGETYEQYF	TGTGCCAGCAGTTTTACAGGGGAAACCTACGAGCAGTACTTC	-	TRBV28	TRBJ2-7	TRBD1
CATSDLQWVYSGGAEETQYF	TGTGCCACCAGTGATTTGCAATGGGTGTATAGCGGGGGGGCTGAGGAGACCCAGTACTTC	once	TRBV24-1	TRBJ2-5	TRBD2
CASSLGWASGYYEQYF	TGTGCCAGCAGCTTAGGTTGGGCTAGCGGATACTACGAGCAGTACTTC	-	TRBV7-2	TRBJ2-7	TRBD2
CSASRAYEQYF	TGCAGTGCCAGCAGGGCTTACGAGCAGTACTTC	-	TRBV20-1	TRBJ2-7	-
CASSHPTSGINEQYF	TGCGCCAGCAGCCACCCGACTAGCGGGATCAACGAGCAGTACTTC	-	TRBV4-1	TRBJ2-7	TRBD2
CASSQENRGDPQETQYF	TGTGCCAGCAGCCAAGAAAACCGGGGGGACCCCCAAGAGACCCAGTACTTC	once	TRBV3-1/TRBV3-2	TRBJ2-5	TRBD2
CASSRRGTSSGANVLTF	TGTGCCAGCAGCCGCAGGGGGACTAGCTCTGGGGCCAACGTCCTGACTTTC	-	TRBV9	TRBJ2-6	-
CASSLIREVGAFF	TGTGCCAGCAGTCTCATCAGGGAGGTCGGGGCTTTCTTT	-	TRBV12-3/TRBV12-4	TRBJ1-1	-
CASRPKADSEKLFF	TGTGCCAGCAGACCGAAAGCGGACAGTGAAAAACTGTTTTTT	-	TRBV6-5	TRBJ1-4	-
CATSEGTSGRISHNEQFF	TGTGCCACCAGTGAGGGGACTAGCGGGAGGATTTCCCACAATGAGCAGTTCTTC	-	TRBV24-1	TRBJ2-1	TRBD2
CASSLAWTGNFYGYTF	TGCGCCAGCAGCTTGGCCTGGACAGGGAACTTCTATGGCTACACCTTC	-	TRBV5-1	TRBJ1-2	TRBD1